Given below is one T cell receptor (beta chain) in context. These data are taken from a study of blood T cell repertoires in COVID-19. On the study more broadly: Samples representing acute and convalescent COVID-19 were sourced from the United States, Italy and Spain. Sources were T cells, B-cell-depleted T cells, or PBMCs; the material itself was cDNA or gDNA.

With V trimmed by 3 bases and J by 3 bases, 5 bases remained unmatched. The CDR3 sequence is 15 residues long. CDR1 LGHNA and CDR2 YNFKEQ come from the germline V gene. Original processing methods: Amplification with reference gene primers provided the estimates of nucleated cell counts. Using immunoSEQ multiplex PCR, the repertoire was profiled, and TCRdb retains in-frame clones only, with some absent. Clonal size and the V and J genes are those of that table, whereas D and trimming came from the DNA. This table has roughly 230,000 clones, 83% appearing once. The J gene is TRBJ1-2, the V gene TRBV4-2; 9 bases map to TRBD1. The specimen was peripheral blood. This clonotype was sampled from a woman aged 45-60 years with acute or convalescent COVID-19. The CDR3 DNA is TGTGCCAGCAGCCAGGACCGGGACAGGGACTATGGCTACACCTTC. Its protein is CASSQDRDRDYGYTF.